These 2 T cell receptor beta chains were all obtained from the same sample, sequenced in a study of molecular identifiers for immune sequencing clone quantification. TCRdb ran MiXCR on the PCR reads and lists one entry per CDR3 protein. Among about 510,000 distinct CDR3 sequences listed, around 23% were seen once. The source material was naive CD8+ T cells from blood, with Jurkat cell RNA spiked in. Subset reported: FACS-sorted CD8+CD4-CCR7+CD45RA+ naive T cells. The receptors shown here come from a human donor in good health. Some libraries in this study had Jurkat cell RNA spiked in.

There are many counts of this clonotype. The chain employs TRBV7-8 and TRBJ2-7; TRBD1 matches 8 bases. The CDR3 sequence is 17 residues long. The V segment lost 0 bases and the J segment 5 bases; nucleotides outside the gene matches: 12. Germline assignment: CDR1 SGHVS and CDR2 FQNEAQ. CDR3 bases: TGTGCCAGCAGCTTAGCGTTTTTAACAGGGGGTATACACGAGCAGTACTTC. It encodes CASSLAFLTGGIHEQYF. The variable domain in full, completed from reference TRBV7-8 and TRBJ2-7, reads GAGVSQSPRYKVAKRGQDVALRCDPISGHVSLFWYQQALGQGPEFLTYFQNEAQLDKSGLPSDRFFAERPEGSVSTLKIQRTQQEDSAVYLCASSLAFLTGGIHEQYFGPGTRLTVT.

This clonotype was seen repeatedly, ten times or more. The chain uses TRBV4-2 and TRBJ2-3; TRBD2 agrees at 7 bases. Germline lookup yields CDR1 LGHNA and CDR2 YNFKEQ. The CDR3 extends over 17 amino acids. The V and J ends lost 3 bases and 3 bases, in that order; junction bases with no gene match: 12. The CDR3 coding sequence is TGTGCCAGCAGCCAGATGGAAACCAGCGGGGTTACAGATACGCAGTATTTT. Its translation is CASSQMETSGVTDTQYF.